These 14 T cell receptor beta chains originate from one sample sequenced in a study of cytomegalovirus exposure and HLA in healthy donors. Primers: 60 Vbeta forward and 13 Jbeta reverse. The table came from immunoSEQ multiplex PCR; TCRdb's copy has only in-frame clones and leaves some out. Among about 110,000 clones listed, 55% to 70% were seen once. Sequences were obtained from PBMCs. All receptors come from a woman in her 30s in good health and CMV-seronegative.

DNA for the CDR3: TGTGCCAGTAGTATATTCACAACTAATGAAAAACTGTTTTTT. Translated: CASSIFTTNEKLFF. The V and J genes are TRBV19 and TRBJ1-4; unclear D gene. The V end was cut by 2 bases, the J end by 0 bases, with 4 bases between. The germline V gene encodes CDR1 LNHDA and CDR2 SQIVND (reference sequence). The CDR3 is 14 amino acids.

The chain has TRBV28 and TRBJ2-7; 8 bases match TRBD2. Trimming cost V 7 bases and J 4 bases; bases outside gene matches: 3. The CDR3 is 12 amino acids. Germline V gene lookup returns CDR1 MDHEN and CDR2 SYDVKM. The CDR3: CASKREWYEQYF. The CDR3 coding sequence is TGTGCCAGCAAGCGGGAGTGGTACGAGCAGTACTTC. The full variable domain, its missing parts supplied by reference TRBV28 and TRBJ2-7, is DVKVTQSSRYLVKRTGEKVFLECVQDMDHENMFWYRQDPGLGLRLIYFSYDVKMKEKGDIPEGYSVSREKKERFSLILESASTNQTSMYLCASKREWYEQYFGPGTRLTVT.

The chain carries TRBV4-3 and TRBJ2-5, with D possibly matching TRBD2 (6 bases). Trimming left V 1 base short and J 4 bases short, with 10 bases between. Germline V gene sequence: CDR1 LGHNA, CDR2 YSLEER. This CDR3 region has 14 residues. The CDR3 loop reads CASSQVARGETQYF. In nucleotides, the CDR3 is TGCGCCAGCAGCCAAGTCGCGCGGGGAGAGACCCAGTACTTC.

The CDR3 bases are TGTGCCAGCAGCGGGGACACTCACCCCTCTGGAAACACCATATATTTT. Translated, it gives CASSGDTHPSGNTIYF. J is TRBJ1-3 and V is TRBV5-6; tentative D call: TRBD1 (6 bases). CDR1 is SGHDT and CDR2 is YYEEEE in the germline V gene. The V and J ends lost 4 bases and 0 bases respectively, with 14 bases between them. The CDR3 is 16 amino acids.

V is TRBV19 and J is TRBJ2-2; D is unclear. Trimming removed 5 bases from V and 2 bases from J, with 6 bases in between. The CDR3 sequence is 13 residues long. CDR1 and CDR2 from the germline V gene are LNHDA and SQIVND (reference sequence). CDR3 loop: CASSLRNTGELFF. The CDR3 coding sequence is TGTGCCAGTAGTCTGCGTAACACCGGGGAGCTGTTTTTT.

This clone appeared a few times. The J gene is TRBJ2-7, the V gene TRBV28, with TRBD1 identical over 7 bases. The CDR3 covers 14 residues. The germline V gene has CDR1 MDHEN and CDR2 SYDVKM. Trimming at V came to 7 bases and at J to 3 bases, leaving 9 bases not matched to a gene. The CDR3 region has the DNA TGTGCCAGCACCCTGGGGGACAGAGACTACGAGCAGTACTTC. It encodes CASTLGDRDYEQYF.

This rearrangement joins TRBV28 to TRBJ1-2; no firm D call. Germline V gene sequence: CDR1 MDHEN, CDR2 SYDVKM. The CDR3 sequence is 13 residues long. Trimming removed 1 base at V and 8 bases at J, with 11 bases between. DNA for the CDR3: TGTGCCAGCAGTTTATCAGAAGCGTACGGCTACACCTTC. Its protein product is CASSLSEAYGYTF.

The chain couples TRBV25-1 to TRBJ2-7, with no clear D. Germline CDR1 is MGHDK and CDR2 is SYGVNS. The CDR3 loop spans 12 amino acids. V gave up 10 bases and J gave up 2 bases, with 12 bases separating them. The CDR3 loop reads CATSREPYEQYF. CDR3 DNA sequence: TGTGCCACCTCTCGCGAGCCCTACGAGCAGTACTTC.

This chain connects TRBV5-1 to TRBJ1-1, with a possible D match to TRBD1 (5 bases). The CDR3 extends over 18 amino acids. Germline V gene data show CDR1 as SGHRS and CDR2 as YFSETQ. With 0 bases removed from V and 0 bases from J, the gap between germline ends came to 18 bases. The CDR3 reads CASSLGGTVRYLNTEAFF. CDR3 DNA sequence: TGCGCCAGCAGCTTGGGCGGGACGGTCCGATATCTGAACACTGAAGCTTTCTTT.

CDR3 DNA sequence: TGTGCCAGCAGTGACCAAAGCCTCCGGTTCCAAGAGACCCAGTACTTC. It yields the protein CASSDQSLRFQETQYF. V usage is TRBV6-1 and J usage is TRBJ2-5; D is undetermined. Trimming removed 3 bases from V and 1 base from J, with 15 bases in between. Germline V lookup: CDR1 MNHNS, CDR2 SASEGT. CDR3 length: 16 amino acids.

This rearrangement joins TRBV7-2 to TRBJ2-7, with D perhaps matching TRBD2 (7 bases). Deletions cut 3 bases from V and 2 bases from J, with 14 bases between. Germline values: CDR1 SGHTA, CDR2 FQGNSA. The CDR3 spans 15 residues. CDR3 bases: TGTGCCAGCAGCTTGATTAGGGAGGGGGCCTACGAGCAGTACTTC. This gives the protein CASSLIREGAYEQYF.

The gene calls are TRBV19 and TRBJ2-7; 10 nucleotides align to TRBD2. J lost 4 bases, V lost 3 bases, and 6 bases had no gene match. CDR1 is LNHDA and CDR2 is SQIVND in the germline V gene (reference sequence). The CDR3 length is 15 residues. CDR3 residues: CASSILAGAAYEQYF. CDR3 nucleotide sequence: TGTGCCAGTAGTATCCTAGCGGGAGCTGCTTACGAGCAGTACTTC.

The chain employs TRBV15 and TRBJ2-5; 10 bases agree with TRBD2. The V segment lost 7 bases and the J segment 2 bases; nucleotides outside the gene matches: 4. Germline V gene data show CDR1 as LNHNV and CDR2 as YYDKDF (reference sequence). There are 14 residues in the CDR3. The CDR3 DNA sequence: TGTGCCACCACCGGGACTAGCGTTCAAGAGACCCAGTACTTC. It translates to CATTGTSVQETQYF.

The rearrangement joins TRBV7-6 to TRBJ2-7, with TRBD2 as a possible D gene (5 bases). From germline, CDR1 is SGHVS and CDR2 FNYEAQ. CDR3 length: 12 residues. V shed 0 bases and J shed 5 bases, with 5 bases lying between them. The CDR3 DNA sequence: TGTGCCAGCAGCTTAGCCGGGGACGAGCAGTACTTC. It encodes CASSLAGDEQYF.